The T cell receptor (beta chain) described here comes from a study of cytomegalovirus exposure and HLA in healthy donors. Findings of the study overall: Later, TCR association rates were found to vary by HLA locus, highest for DRB1 and lowest for HLA-C.

The table lists this clone with a few counts. Its antigen remains unknown. PCR was performed using 60 Vbeta and 13 Jbeta primers. Clones were sequenced by immunoSEQ multiplex PCR, and TCRdb holds only the in-frame ones, with some missing. The data contain 70,000 to 90,000 clones, about three quarters of them seen just once; the ten biggest clones take up 9.5% to 13%. Germline lookup yields CDR1 LNHDA and CDR2 SQIVND (reference sequence). Germline trimming cut 3 bases from V and 9 bases from J; bases unmatched to any gene: 6. CDR3 length: 14 residues. The specimen sequenced was PBMCs. This chain uses TRBV19 with TRBJ2-1, with 9 bases identical to TRBD1. This clonotype was sampled from a male donor in good health and CMV-seropositive. The CDR3 reads CASSMSNRGPEQFF. The CDR3 DNA is TGTGCCAGTAGTATGAGTAACAGGGGGCCTGAGCAGTTCTTC.